Described below is a single T cell receptor (beta chain) sequence and its context. Its antigen is currently not known. Within one base of it there is no much larger clone, and no base qualities were kept. The donors were healthy, HIV-negative adults with no recently reported acute infections or vaccinations. Every donor was a Caucasian adult living in Nashville, Tennessee, USA. The CD8 memory samples were a combination of magnetically selected CD45RO+ cells and CCR7-negative CD45RA+ effector memory (TemRA) cells. Blood was obtained by leukapheresis, after which PBMCs were separated by Ficoll-Histopaque density gradient centrifugation and cryopreserved in liquid nitrogen vapor phase. Analytical flow cytometry was used to check the purity and quantity of every magnetically sorted T cell population. Each sorted fraction had its genomic DNA isolated and then quantified by UV absorbance on a Nanodrop 2000c.

Using the deep immunoSEQ assay, multiplex PCR amplified TCR CDR3 regions from genomic DNA. Extracted genomic DNA from each cell subset was distributed evenly across all wells of several immunoSEQ 96-well plates, and each plate was treated as a replicate. For sorted subsets, 200 to 250 ng genomic DNA, equal to 25,000 to 35,000 T cell genomes, was loaded into each replicate PCR. Purified libraries were quantified with a Qubit 3.0 fluorometer, sized on a Bioanalyzer 2100, and re-quantified with the KAPA Library Quantification kit. Each immunoSEQ 96-well plate was sequenced on its own single-read 150-cycle Illumina NextSeq 550 flow cell. The study's own analysis went as follows. Because the immunoSEQ output held only junctional sequences and lacked quality scores, the filtering could not match the filtering applied to full-length reads. Sequences were annotated with PyIR, a Python wrapper for IgBLAST v1.9, and V/J genes and CDR3 were assigned using IMGT germline references. Any read was removed if the V/J assignment was weak (E-value above 1e-6), the CDR3 was missing, or the read contained stop codons, out-of-frame junctions, or ambiguous translated residues. A V3J clonotype was defined by an identical inferred V gene, J gene, and CDR3 amino acid sequence. The percentage overlap between two repertoires was calculated by dividing the number of shared unique clonotypes by the size of the smaller repertoire. RTK rarefaction, the Chao1 estimator, and Recon v2.1 estimates of unobserved clonotypes were used to assess repertoire richness. OLGA was used to compute generation probabilities for all TCRbeta clonotypes that the gDNA method yielded from a handful of donors. Sourced from immuneACCESS, this table was stored by TCRdb with only in-frame sequences that have V and J called. A share of the clones is absent; for the studies checked, an unresolved V gene accounts for under half, and the remainder has no known explanation. The DNA was the basis for D and trimming; V, J and clone size are from that table. This sample holds around 370,000 clones; around 96% were observed only once. Together, the top ten hold around 0.29% of the sample.

The data stem from a study of shared clonotypes between healthy human individuals (TCRdb year 2020). Concerning the study at large: The cohort included three men and a couple of women between 18 and 49 years of age. For each donor, three plates each were used for CD4 naive and CD4 memory, two plates were used for CD8 naive, and one plate was used for CD8 memory. The study deeply sequenced blood TCR repertoires of five healthy adults to estimate repertoire size and the extent of clonotype sharing between individuals. Libraries were prepared and TCR repertoires were sequenced by different laboratories using diverse techniques, in order to increase sequencing depth and limit assay-specific biases. Per donor, leukapheresis produced somewhere between about 0.8 and 9 billion PBMCs. What the work shows at the level of the full study, not this receptor alone: Compared with non-shared clonotypes, clonotypes shared by all four sorted-subset donors had higher generation probabilities. The genetic and exposure-history diversity represented was limited by the small number of donors. Sharing across a few donors was observed for approximately 4.6% of naive CD4, over 3% of naive CD8, over 2% of memory CD4, and 0.4% of memory CD8 clonotypes. Sampling was restricted to blood, and TCR repertoires in tissues likely differ from the TCR repertoires found in blood. Estimated clonotype richness was generally larger for naive than for memory subsets. Pairwise subsampling indicated that sequencing depth was expected to affect the degree of clonotype sharing among donors. Rarefaction of sorted-subset datasets indicated incomplete sequencing despite the large sequencing depth.

According to the germline V gene, CDR1 reads SNHLY and CDR2 reads FYNNEI. The junction shows trimming of 6 bases on V and 6 bases on J, plus 14 bases between the germline ends. From the cysteine through the phenylalanine, the CDR3 covers 13 amino acids. The sequence is cut down to CDR3 DNA, 39 bases in frame from base 1. Here the chain combines TRBV2 and TRBJ1-2; the D gene is unclear. The sequence derives from a man aged 30 to 45 in good health. Sequenced input: memory CD8+ T cells sorted from blood. Interpreted using the paper, the cell subset or site label stands for: CD45RO+ cells pooled with CCR7-negative TemRA cells. DNA sequence: TGTGCCAGCAGGGCGGACGGGGAACATGGCTACACCTTC. Its amino acids are CASRADGEHGYTF.